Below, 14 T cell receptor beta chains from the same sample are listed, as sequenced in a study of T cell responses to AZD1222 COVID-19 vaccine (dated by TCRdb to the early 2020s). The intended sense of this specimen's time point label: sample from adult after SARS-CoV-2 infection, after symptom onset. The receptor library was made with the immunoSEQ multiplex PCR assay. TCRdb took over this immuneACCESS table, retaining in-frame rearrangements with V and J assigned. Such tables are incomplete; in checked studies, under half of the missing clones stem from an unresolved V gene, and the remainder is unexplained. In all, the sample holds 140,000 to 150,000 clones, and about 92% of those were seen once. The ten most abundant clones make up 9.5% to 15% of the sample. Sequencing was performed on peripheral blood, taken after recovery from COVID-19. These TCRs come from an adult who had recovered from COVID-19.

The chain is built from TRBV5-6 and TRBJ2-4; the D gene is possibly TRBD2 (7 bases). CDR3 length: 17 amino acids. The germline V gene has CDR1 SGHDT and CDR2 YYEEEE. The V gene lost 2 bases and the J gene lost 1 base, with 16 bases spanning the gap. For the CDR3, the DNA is TGTGCCAGCAGCTTTCCGAGGGGGAGGGTTGCCAAAAACATTCAGTACTTC. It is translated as CASSFPRGRVAKNIQYF. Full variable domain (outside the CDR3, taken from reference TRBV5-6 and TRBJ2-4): DAGVTQSPTHLIKTRGQQVTLRCSPKSGHDTVSWYQQALGQGPQFIFQYYEEEERQRGNFPDRFSGHQFPNYSSELNVNALLLGDSALYLCASSFPRGRVAKNIQYFGAGTRLSVL.

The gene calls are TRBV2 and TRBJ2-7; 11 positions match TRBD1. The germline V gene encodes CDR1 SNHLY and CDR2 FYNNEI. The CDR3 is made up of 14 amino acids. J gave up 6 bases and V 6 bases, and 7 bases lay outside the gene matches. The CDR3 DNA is TGTGCCAGCAGGGGGACAGGGGGTAGTCGCGAGCAGTACTTC. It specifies CASRGTGGSREQYF.

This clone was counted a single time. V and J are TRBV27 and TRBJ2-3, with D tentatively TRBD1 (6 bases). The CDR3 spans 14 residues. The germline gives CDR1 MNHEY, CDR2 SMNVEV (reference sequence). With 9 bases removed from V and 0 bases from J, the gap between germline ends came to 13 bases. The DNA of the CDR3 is TGTGCCAGTACTCAGGGGTCTAGCACAGATACGCAGTATTTT. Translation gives CASTQGSSTDTQYF.

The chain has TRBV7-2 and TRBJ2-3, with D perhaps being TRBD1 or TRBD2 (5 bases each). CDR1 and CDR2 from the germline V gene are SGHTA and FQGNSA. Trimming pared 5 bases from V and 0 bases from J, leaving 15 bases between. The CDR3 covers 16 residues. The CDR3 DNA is TGTGCCAGCAGCACCCGGGACGTCCCTAGCACAGATACGCAGTATTTT. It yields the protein CASSTRDVPSTDTQYF. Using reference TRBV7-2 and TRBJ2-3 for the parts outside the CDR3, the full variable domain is GAGVSQSPSNKVTEKGKDVELRCDPISGHTALYWYRQSLGQGLEFLIYFQGNSAPDKSGLPSDRFSAERTGGSVSTLTIQRTQQEDSAVYLCASSTRDVPSTDTQYFGPGTRLTVL.

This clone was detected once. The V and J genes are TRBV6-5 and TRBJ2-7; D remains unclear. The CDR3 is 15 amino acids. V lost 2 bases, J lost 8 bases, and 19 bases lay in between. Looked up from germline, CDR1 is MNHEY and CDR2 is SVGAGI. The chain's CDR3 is CASSYAETGFTKQYF. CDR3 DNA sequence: TGTGCCAGCAGTTACGCCGAGACTGGATTTACAAAGCAGTACTTC.

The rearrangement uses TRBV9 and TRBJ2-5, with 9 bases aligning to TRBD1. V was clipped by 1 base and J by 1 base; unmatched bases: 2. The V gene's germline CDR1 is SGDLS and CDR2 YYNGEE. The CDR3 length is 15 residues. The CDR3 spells CASSVNRGRQETQYF. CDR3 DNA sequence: TGTGCCAGCAGCGTAAACAGGGGGCGCCAAGAGACCCAGTACTTC.

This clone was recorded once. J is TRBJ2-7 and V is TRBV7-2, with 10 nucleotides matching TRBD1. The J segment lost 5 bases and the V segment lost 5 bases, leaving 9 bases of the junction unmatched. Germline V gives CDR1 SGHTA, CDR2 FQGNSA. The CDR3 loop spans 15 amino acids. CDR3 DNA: TGTGCCAGCAGCGACCCGGGACAGGGGAGAGACGAGCAGTACTTC. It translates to CASSDPGQGRDEQYF.

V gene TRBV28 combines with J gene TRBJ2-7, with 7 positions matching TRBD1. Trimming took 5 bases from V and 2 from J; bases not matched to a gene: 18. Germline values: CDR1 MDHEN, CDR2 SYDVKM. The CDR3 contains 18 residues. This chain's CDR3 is CASSPLWITTGLTYEQYF. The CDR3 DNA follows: TGTGCCAGCAGTCCTTTATGGATTACGACAGGGTTGACCTACGAGCAGTACTTC.

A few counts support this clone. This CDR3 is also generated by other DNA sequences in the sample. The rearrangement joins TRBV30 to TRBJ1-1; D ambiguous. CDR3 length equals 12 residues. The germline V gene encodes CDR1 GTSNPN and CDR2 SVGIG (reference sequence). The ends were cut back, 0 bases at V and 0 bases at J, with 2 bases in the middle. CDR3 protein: CAWSVLNTEAFF. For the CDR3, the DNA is TGTGCCTGGAGTGTACTGAACACTGAAGCTTTCTTT.

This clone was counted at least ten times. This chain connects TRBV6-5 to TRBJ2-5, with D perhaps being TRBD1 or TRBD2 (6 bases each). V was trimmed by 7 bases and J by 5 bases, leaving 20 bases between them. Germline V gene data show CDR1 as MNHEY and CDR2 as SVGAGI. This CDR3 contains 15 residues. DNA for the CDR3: TGTGCCAGCAATGGAGGGGCAGGGGATGTTGAGACCCAGTACTTC. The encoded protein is CASNGGAGDVETQYF.

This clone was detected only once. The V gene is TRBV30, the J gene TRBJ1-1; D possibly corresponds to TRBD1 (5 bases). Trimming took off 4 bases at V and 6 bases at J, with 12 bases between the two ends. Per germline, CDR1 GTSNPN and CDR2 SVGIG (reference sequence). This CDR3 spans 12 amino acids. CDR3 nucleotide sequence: TGTGCCTGGAATGCAGGGAGTTCTGAAGCTTTCTTT. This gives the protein CAWNAGSSEAFF.

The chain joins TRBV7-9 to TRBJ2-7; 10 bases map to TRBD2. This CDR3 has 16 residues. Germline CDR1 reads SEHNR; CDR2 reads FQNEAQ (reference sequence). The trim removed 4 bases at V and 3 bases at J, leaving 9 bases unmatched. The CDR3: CASSSLTSGAYYEQYF. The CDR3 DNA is TGTGCCAGCAGCTCCTTAACTAGCGGGGCTTACTACGAGCAGTACTTC.

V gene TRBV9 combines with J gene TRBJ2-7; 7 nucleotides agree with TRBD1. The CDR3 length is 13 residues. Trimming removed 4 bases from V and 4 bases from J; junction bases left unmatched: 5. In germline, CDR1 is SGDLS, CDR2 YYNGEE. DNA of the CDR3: TGTGCCAGCAGCCCCGGGACAGTGTACGAGCAGTACTTC. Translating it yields CASSPGTVYEQYF.

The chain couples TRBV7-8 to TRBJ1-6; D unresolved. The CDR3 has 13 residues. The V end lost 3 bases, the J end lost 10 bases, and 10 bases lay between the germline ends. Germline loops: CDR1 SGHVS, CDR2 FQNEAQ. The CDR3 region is CASSFMGASPLHF. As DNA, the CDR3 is TGTGCCAGCAGCTTCATGGGAGCCTCACCCCTCCACTTT.